This T cell receptor (beta chain) appears in the sequencing data of a study of blood T cell repertoires in COVID-19 (TCRdb year 2020). Describing the broader study: Collaborator samples came from the United States, Italy and Spain and covered acute and convalescent phases of COVID-19. The prospective study material was composed of cDNA or gDNA derived from T cells, B-cell-depleted T cells, or PBMCs. Deeply sampled blood TCRbeta repertoires from subjects exposed to, actively infected with, or recovered from COVID-19 were included in the dataset. The repertoires were released in a freely available public database intended as a resource for research on the immune response to SARS-CoV-2. Samples were obtained from the ongoing ImmuneRACE study (first 160 participants) and from approximately 1,200 subjects provided by 6 global collaborators. A de-identified subject ID, COVID-19 status, age in years and sex were almost always included in the sample metadata. Where HLA class I and class II types were available, the types were taken from metadata supplied by the sample provider, not from assay-based typing. Overall results and qualifications from the work: The amount of clinical and demographic metadata varied by source and participant and was provided uncurated.

Trimming costs V 7 bases and J 6 bases, and their ends lie 13 bases apart. CDR1 and CDR2 are read off the germline V gene as MNHEY and SVGEGT. The CDR3 measures 13 amino acids from cysteine to phenylalanine. The read is trimmed to its CDR3 DNA, 39 bases read in frame from base 1. The immunoSEQ Assay, a bias-controlled multiplex PCR, was used to amplify TCRbeta CDR3 regions from genomic DNA. In the authors' own workflow: The number of nucleated cells in each sample was estimated by amplification of reference gene primers within the assay. Sequence reads were collapsed and filtered to measure the absolute abundance of every unique TCRbeta CDR3 rearrangement. For each sample, productive Simpson clonality was calculated as the square root of Simpson's diversity index over productive rearrangements. TCRdb stores this immuneACCESS table with in-frame sequences only. Part of the clones is absent; in the studies checked, under half of the shortfall reflects unresolved V genes, and no reason is known for the rest. The V and J calls and the clone size are those of that table, but D and trimming were determined from the DNA. For this sample there are over 45,000 clones; around 91% appear just once. The ten most abundant clones make up approximately 15% of the sample.

Collaborating institutions collected whole blood in K2EDTA tubes following their own protocols. Collaborator samples were shipped for TCRbeta analysis as frozen whole blood, isolated PBMCs, or DNA extracted from either sample type. This clone was observed a few times. Its antigen is still unknown. No much larger clonotype is one base removed from it; base qualities were not supplied. The rearranged segments are TRBV6-2 or TRBV6-3 and TRBJ1-5; possibly the D gene is TRBD1, per 6 matching bases. Input material: peripheral blood. This receptor was identified in a woman aged 55-70 years with active COVID-19. Here is the DNA: TGTGCCAGCACCCCACAGGGAATTCAGCCCCAGCATTTT. Its product reads: CASTPQGIQPQHF.